This T cell receptor (beta chain) was sequenced for a study of blood T cell repertoires in COVID-19. Study details: Samples taken during acute and convalescent COVID-19 were collected in the United States, Italy and Spain. PBMCs, B-cell-depleted T cells, or T cells were the source of the cDNA or gDNA that made up the material.

Looked up from germline, CDR1 is SGHRS and CDR2 is YFSETQ. The CDR3 has 14 amino acids. Trimming stripped 2 bases from V and 2 bases from J, with 10 bases between. The table lists this clone with a count of one. Original handling: Estimation of nucleated cell counts relied on the amplification of reference gene primers. Method: immunoSEQ multiplex PCR; TCRdb's copy keeps in-frame clones and lacks some. That table is the source of V, J and clone size, and D and trimming were worked out from the DNA. This sample has around 250,000 clones; around 86% occur once, and the top ten carry 3%. This sequence was found in a woman aged 30 to 39 with active or convalescent COVID-19. What was sequenced was peripheral blood. The chain couples TRBV5-1 to TRBJ2-5, with D hard to call. CDR3 bases: TGCGCCAGCAGCTTTGGGCCAGAACAAGAGACCCAGTACTTC. Protein product: CASSFGPEQETQYF. The full variable domain, in which reference TRBV5-1 and TRBJ2-5 provide the parts outside the CDR3, is KAGVTQTPRYLIKTRGQQVTLSCSPISGHRSVSWYQQTPGQGLQFLFEYFSETQRNKGNFPGRFSGRQFSNSRSEMNVSTLELGDSALYLCASSFGPEQETQYFGPGTRLLVL.